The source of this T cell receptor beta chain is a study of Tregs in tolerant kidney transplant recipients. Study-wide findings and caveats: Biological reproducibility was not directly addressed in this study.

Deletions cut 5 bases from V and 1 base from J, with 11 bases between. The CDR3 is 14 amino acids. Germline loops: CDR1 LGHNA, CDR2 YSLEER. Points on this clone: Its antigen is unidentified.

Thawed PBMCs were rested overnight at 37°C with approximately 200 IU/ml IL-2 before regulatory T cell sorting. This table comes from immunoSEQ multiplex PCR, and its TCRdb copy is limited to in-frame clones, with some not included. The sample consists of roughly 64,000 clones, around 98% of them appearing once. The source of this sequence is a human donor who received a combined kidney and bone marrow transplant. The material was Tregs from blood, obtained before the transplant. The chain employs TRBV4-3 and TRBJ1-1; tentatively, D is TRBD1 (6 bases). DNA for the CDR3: TGCGCCAGCAGCTGGGGACAAAAGAACACTGAAGCTTTCTTT. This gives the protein CASSWGQKNTEAFF.